This TCR beta chain was sequenced in a study of response to subunit inactivated influenza vaccine. The CDR3 contains 15 residues. V was cut by 0 bases and J by 2 bases, with 11 bases left in between. Looked up from germline, CDR1 is SNHLY and CDR2 is FYNNEI. TCRdb called the RT-PCR reads again in MiXCR, with one record for every CDR3 protein. The sample has around 200,000 distinct CDR3 sequences, 9.5% to 15% seen once; the top ten hold 25% to 30%. In addition, the sample was reused for a study of T cells expressing NK-cell markers. As reported in that work: Scientists made TCR beta cDNA using 5'RACE template switching with UMIs. Sorted T-cell subsets CD3+CD56+NKG2C+, CD3+CD56+NKG2C- and CD3+CD56-NKG2C+ were TCR beta-sequenced.

The receptor was derived from a man aged 45-65 years who received an inactivated influenza vaccine. V gene TRBV2 combines with J gene TRBJ2-7, with D tentatively TRBD2 (6 bases). This sample comprised CD8+ T cells sorted from PBMCs, obtained 11 to 12 days after vaccination. The CDR3 nucleotides read TGTGCCAGCAGTGAAGCGCGGGGTATCACCTACGAGCAGTACTTC. Amino acids: CASSEARGITYEQYF.